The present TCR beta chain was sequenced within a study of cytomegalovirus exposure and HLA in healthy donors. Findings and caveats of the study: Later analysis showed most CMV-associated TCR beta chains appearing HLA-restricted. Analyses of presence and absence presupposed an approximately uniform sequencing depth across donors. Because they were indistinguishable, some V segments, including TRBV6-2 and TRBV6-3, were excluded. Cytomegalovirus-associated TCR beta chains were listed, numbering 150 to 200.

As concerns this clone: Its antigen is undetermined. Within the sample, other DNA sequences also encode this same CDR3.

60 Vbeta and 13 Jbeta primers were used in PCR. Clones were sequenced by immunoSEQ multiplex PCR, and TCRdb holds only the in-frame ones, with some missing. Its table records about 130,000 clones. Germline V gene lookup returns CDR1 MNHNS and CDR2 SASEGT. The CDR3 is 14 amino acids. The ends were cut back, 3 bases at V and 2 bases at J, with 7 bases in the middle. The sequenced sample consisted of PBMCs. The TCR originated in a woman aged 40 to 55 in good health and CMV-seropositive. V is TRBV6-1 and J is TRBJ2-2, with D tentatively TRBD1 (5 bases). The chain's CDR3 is CASSDDRNTGELFF. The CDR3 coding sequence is TGTGCCAGCAGTGACGACAGAAACACCGGGGAGCTGTTTTTT.